This record covers a single T cell receptor beta chain. The antigen is undetermined. The sample originates from a study of T cells after yellow fever vaccination. General study findings and limits: Detected again after the booster were most primary-vaccination clones, at almost 97% CD4 and 70% to 90% CD8. Abundant clonotypes from the bulk population could get into FACS-sorted repertoires as contaminants.

CDR3 length equals 18 residues. Germline-derived CDR1 and CDR2 are LNHDA and SQIVND (reference sequence). V trimming: 10 bases; J trimming: 4 bases; junction bases outside the gene matches: 21. TCRdb re-called the 5' RACE reads through MiXCR, storing one row per CDR3 protein. The table shows 150,000 to 200,000 distinct CDR3 sequences, with around 8.5% occurring only once. The chain carries TRBV19 and TRBJ1-2, with 10 bases lining up with TRBD1. Here the sequenced sample was CD8+ T cells sorted from PBMCs, taken 45 days after the yellow fever booster vaccination. This TCR was sampled from a man in his late teens or twenties who received the YFV17D yellow fever vaccine. The CDR3 bases are TGTGCCACCAAGAGGGGCATCGGGGACAGGGGATCTTTCTATGGCTACACCTTC. Protein product: CATKRGIGDRGSFYGYTF.